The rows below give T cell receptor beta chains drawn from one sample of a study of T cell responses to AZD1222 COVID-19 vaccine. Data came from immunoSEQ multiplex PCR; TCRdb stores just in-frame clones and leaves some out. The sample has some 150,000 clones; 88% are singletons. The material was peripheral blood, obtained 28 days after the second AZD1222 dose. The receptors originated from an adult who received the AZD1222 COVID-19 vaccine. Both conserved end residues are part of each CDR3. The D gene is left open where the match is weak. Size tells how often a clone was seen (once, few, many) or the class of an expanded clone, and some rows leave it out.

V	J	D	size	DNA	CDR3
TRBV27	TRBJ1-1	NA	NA	TGTGCCAGCAAGGGGCTTAATGAAGCTTTCTTT	CASKGLNEAFF
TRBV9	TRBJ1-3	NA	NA	TGTGCCAGCAGCGTGGAGGGAAACACCATATATTTT	CASSVEGNTIYF
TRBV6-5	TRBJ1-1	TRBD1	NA	TGTGCCAGCGCTATCAGGGGGACCATGAACACTGAAGCTTTCTTT	CASAIRGTMNTEAFF
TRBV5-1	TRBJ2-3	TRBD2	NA	TGCGCCAGCAGCTTGGCTAGCGGGGCCTTGGGCACAGATACGCAGTATTTT	CASSLASGALGTDTQYF
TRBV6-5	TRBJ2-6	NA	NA	TGTGCCAGCAGTTCGAGGGGGTTAGGTGGGGCCAACGTCCTGACTTTC	CASSSRGLGGANVLTF
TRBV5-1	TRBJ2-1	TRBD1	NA	TGCGCCAGCAGCTTTACCCAGACAGGGGGAAGTTACAATGAGCAGTTCTTC	CASSFTQTGGSYNEQFF
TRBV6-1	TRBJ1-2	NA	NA	TGTGCCAGCAGTGAAGCGTCTTACTACACCTTC	CASSEASYYTF
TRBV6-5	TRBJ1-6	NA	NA	TGTGCCAGCAGTTACGGGGGGAAGCGGGGATCTTCACCCCTCCACTTT	CASSYGGKRGSSPLHF
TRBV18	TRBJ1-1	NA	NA	TGTGCCAGCTCACCCGTTGGAGGGGGTGAAGCTTTCTTT	CASSPVGGGEAFF
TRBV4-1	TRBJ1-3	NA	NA	TGCGCCAGCAGCCAACGAGGGGCCGGCCCTGGAAACACCATATATTTT	CASSQRGAGPGNTIYF
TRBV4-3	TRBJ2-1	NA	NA	TGCGCCAGCAGCCATGTCGCGGCGGGATCCTACAATGAGCAGTTCTTC	CASSHVAAGSYNEQFF
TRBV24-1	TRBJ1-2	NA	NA	TGTGCCACCAGCAGCGGGGGACCAGGTGGCTACACCTTC	CATSSGGPGGYTF
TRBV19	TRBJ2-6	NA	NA	TGTGCCAGTAGTAGTTGGGGCCGAACCCTCTCTGGGGCCAACGTCCTGACTTTC	CASSSWGRTLSGANVLTF
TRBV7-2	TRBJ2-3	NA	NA	TGTGCCAGCAGCCCCTCCGGGACGTCTAGCACAGATACGCAGTATTTT	CASSPSGTSSTDTQYF
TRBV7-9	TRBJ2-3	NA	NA	TGTGCCAGCAGCTTAGCGCAACGAGGGGAAGATACGCAGTATTTT	CASSLAQRGEDTQYF
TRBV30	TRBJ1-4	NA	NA	TGTGCCGGCAGTGGGGAGACTAATGAAAAACTGTTTTTT	CAGSGETNEKLFF
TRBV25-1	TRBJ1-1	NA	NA	TGTGCCAGCAGTGAGGTGAACACTGAAGCTTTCTTT	CASSEVNTEAFF
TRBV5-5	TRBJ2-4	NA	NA	TGTGCCAGCAGCCCCCCGGGGGACAGAAAAAACATTCAGTACTTC	CASSPPGDRKNIQYF
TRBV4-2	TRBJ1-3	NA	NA	TGTGCCAGCAGCCCCCAGGGTAGGGCCCACTCTGGAAACACCATATATTTT	CASSPQGRAHSGNTIYF
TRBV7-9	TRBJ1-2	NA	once	TGTGCCAGCAGCTTAGGCAGGGTACTTAACTATGGCTACACCTTC	CASSLGRVLNYGYTF
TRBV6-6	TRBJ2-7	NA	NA	TGTGCCAGCAGTTCCACAGATCTGGACGAGCAGTACTTC	CASSSTDLDEQYF
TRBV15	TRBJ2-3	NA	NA	TGTGCCACCAGCAGAAGACAGGTATCCTCTAGCACAGATACGCAGTATTTT	CATSRRQVSSSTDTQYF
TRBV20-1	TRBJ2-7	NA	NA	TGCAGTGCTAGTGTGGTGTACGGATCGTACGAGCAGTACTTC	CSASVVYGSYEQYF
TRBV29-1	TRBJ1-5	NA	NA	TGCAGCGTTGAAGGGGGGCCGGGTCAGCCCCAGCATTTT	CSVEGGPGQPQHF
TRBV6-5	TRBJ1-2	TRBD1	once	TGTGCCAGCGGACAGGGACAAGGCTACACCTTC	CASGQGQGYTF
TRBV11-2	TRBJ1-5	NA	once	TGTGCCAGCAGCTTAGGAGACAATCAGCCCCAGCATTTT	CASSLGDNQPQHF
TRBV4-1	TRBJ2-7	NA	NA	TGCGCCAGCAGCCAAGGGATCAACGAGCAGTACTTC	CASSQGINEQYF
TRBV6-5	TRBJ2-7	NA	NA	TGTGCCAGCAGTTTACGGAGCGATCCCAGGGAGCAGTACTTC	CASSLRSDPREQYF
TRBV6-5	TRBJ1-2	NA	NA	TGTGCCAGCAGAGGGCCACCATATGGCTACACCTTC	CASRGPPYGYTF
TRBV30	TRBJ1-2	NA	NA	TGTGCCTGGAGTGTCACTAGGGGGAGCAGTGGCTACACCTTC	CAWSVTRGSSGYTF
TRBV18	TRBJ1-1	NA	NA	TGTGCCAGCTCACCCCGCGAACGGGGCACTGAAGCTTTCTTT	CASSPRERGTEAFF
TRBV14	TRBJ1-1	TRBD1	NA	TGTGCCAGCTCGGGACAGTTGAACACTGAAGCTTTCTTT	CASSGQLNTEAFF
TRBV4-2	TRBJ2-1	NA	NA	TGTGCCAGCAGCCCCGGGGCTCTCTCCTACAATGAGCAGTTCTTC	CASSPGALSYNEQFF
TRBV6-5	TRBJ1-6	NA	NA	TGTGCCAGCGGCTTCCGGGCCGTCAATTCACCCCTCCACTTT	CASGFRAVNSPLHF
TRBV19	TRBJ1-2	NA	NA	TGTGCCAGTAGTATTACAGGGAACCTTAACTATGGCTACACCTTC	CASSITGNLNYGYTF
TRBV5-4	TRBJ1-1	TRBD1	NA	TGTGCCAGCAGCTTTCGGACAGGGGGGGTAATGGGCACTGAAGCTTTCTTT	CASSFRTGGVMGTEAFF
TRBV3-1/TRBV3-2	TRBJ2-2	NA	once	TGTGCCAGCAGCCGCGGGCAACCCCCGAACACCGGGGAGCTGTTTTTT	CASSRGQPPNTGELFF